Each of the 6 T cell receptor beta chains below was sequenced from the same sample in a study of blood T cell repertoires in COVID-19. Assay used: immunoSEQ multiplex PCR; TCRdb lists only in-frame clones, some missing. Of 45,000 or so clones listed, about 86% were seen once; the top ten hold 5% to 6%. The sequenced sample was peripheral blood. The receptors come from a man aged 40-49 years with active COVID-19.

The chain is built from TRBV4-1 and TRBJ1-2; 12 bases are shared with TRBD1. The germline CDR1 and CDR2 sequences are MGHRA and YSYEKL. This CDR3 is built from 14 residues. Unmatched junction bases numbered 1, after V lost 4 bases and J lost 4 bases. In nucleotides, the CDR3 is TGCGCCAGCAGCCGGGACAGGGGGCCCTATGGCTACACCTTC. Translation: CASSRDRGPYGYTF.

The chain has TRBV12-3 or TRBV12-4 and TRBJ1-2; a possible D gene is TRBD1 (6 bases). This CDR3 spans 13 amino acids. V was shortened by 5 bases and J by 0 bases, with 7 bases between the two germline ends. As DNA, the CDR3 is TGTGCCAGCAGTCGGACAGCTAACTATGGCTACACCTTC. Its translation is CASSRTANYGYTF.

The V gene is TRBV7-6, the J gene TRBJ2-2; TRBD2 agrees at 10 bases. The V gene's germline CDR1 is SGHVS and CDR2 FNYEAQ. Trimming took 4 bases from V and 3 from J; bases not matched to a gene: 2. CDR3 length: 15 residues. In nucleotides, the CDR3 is TGTGCCAGCAGCTCCGGACTAGCGGACACCGGGGAGCTGTTTTTT. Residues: CASSSGLADTGELFF.

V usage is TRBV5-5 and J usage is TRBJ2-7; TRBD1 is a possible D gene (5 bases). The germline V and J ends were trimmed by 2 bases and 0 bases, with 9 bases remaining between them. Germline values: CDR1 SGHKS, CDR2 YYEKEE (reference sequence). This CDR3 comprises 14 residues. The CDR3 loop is CASSFRDLSYEQYF. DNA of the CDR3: TGTGCCAGCAGCTTCAGGGATCTCTCCTACGAGCAGTACTTC.

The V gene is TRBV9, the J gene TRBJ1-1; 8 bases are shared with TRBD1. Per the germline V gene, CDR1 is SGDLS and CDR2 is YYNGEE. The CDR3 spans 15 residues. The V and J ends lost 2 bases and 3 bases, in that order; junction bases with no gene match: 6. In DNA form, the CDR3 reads TGTGCCAGCAGCGTTACGACGGACAGGGACACTGAAGCTTTCTTT. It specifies CASSVTTDRDTEAFF.

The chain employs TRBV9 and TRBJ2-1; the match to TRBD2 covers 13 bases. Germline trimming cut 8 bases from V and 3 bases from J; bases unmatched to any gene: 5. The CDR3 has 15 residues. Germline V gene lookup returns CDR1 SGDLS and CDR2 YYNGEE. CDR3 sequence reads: CASTRLAGGYNEQFF. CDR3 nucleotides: TGTGCCAGTACCCGACTAGCGGGGGGCTACAATGAGCAGTTCTTC.